A single T cell receptor (beta chain) is shown here with its context. The sample is drawn from a study of T cells after yellow fever vaccination. The length of the CDR3 is 13 residues. The ends were cut back, 1 base at V and 7 bases at J, with 9 bases in the middle. Germline-derived CDR1 and CDR2 are MGHRA and YSYEKL. TCRdb passed the 5' RACE reads through MiXCR, listing each CDR3 protein once. The top ten hold about 16% of the sample, which has 450,000 to 650,000 distinct CDR3 sequences, about a fifth seen once. The chain recombines TRBV4-1 with TRBJ2-3; a possible D gene is TRBD1 (6 bases). The sample consisted of PBMCs, taken roughly 20 days after the first yellow fever vaccination. This clonotype was sampled from a man younger than 35 who received the YFV17D yellow fever vaccine. The CDR3 sequence: CASSQVGQYTQYF. Here the CDR3 DNA reads TGCGCCAGCAGCCAAGTTGGACAGTATACGCAGTATTTT.